This T cell receptor beta chain was found in a study of T-cell reconstitution after alpha-beta-depleted transplantation in children. For TCRbeta, the library was prepared with unique molecular identifiers. TCRdb redid the calling of the PCR reads with MiXCR, one entry per CDR3 protein. The table has more than 85,000 distinct CDR3 sequences, around a tenth seen once. The CDR3 is 15 residues long. V lost 6 bases and J lost 5, with 20 bases in between. This clonotype was seen repeatedly, ten times or more. V and J are TRBV12-3 or TRBV12-4 and TRBJ2-7, with no clear D. The source material was PBMCs from the stem cell graft donor, sampled from the stem cell graft. The TCR originated in a human donor who donated a stem cell graft to a child with acute lymphoblastic leukemia. CDR3 nucleotide sequence: TGTGCCAGCAGGGCCACTCGGGCCCCCCGGAACGAGCAGTACTTC. This codes for CASRATRAPRNEQYF.